The rows below give T cell receptor beta chains drawn from one sample of a study of blood T cells in healthy people across ages. From the 5' RACE reads, TCRdb called clonotypes with MiXCR, one entry per CDR3 protein. The table records under 1,100,000 distinct CDR3 sequences, roughly 24% of them present only once. The sample was also linked to a second study, of T cells of mothers and their children.

The sample was blood. These receptors originate from a girl aged 2-9 years in good health. Both conserved end residues are part of each CDR3. Fields, in order: clone size, V gene, D gene, J gene, CDR3 protein, CDR3 DNA. D genes are given only for firm matches. For some rows the clone size is stated as once, few or many, or as a class when expanded; others skip it.

-	TRBV7-8	-	TRBJ2-3	CASSSPRFTGPLDTQYF	TGTGCCAGCAGCTCCCCCAGATTTACAGGGCCGCTGGATACGCAGTATTTT
few	TRBV20-1	-	TRBJ2-5	CSARDPSLGAGRVQETQYF	TGCAGTGCTAGAGATCCTAGCCTCGGGGCAGGAAGGGTCCAAGAGACCCAGTACTTC
-	TRBV28	-	TRBJ2-7	CASRGDGLHPQDSYEQYF	TGTGCCAGCAGGGGAGATGGTTTGCACCCACAGGATTCCTACGAGCAGTACTTC
-	TRBV20-1	TRBD2	TRBJ2-5	CSAIPGLAGGIQETQYF	TGCAGTGCGATCCCGGGACTAGCGGGAGGGATACAAGAGACCCAGTACTTC
few	TRBV28	TRBD2	TRBJ2-1	CASSTLADIYNEQFF	TGTGCCAGCAGTACACTAGCGGATATCTACAATGAGCAGTTCTTC
-	TRBV4-1	-	TRBJ2-5	CASSQNDETQYF	TGCGCCAGCAGCCAAAATGACGAGACCCAGTACTTC
-	TRBV29-1	TRBD1	TRBJ2-2	CSVSGTGPTGELFF	TGCAGCGTATCCGGGACAGGGCCCACCGGGGAGCTGTTTTTT
-	TRBV12-3/TRBV12-4	TRBD1	TRBJ1-2	CASIRDRVEGYTF	TGTGCCAGCATTAGAGACAGGGTGGAAGGCTACACCTTC
few	TRBV20-1	-	TRBJ1-3	CSARRSLPVLEGNTIYF	TGCAGTGCTAGACGGAGCCTCCCCGTCCTTGAAGGAAACACCATATATTTT
-	TRBV6-1	TRBD1	TRBJ1-1	CASSEAGTAEAFF	TGTGCCAGCAGTGAAGCGGGGACAGCTGAAGCTTTCTTT
few	TRBV28	TRBD1	TRBJ2-7	CASSRTGGRSLLYEQYF	TGTGCCAGCAGCCGGACAGGGGGTAGGAGCCTCCTCTACGAGCAGTACTTC
few	TRBV7-2	-	TRBJ2-1	CASSLHTSSYNEQFF	TGTGCCAGCAGCTTACACACGAGCTCCTACAATGAGCAGTTCTTC
-	TRBV12-3/TRBV12-4	TRBD2	TRBJ2-3	CASSPNSGVLTDTQYF	TGTGCCAGCAGCCCCAATAGCGGGGTCTTAACAGATACGCAGTATTTT
-	TRBV6-5	TRBD1	TRBJ1-1	CASSSGQGGEGTEAFF	TGTGCCAGCAGTTCCGGACAGGGGGGGGAAGGCACTGAAGCTTTCTTT
-	TRBV28	-	TRBJ1-4	CASSTPRGDLLNEKLFF	TGTGCCAGCAGTACCCCCCGGGGGGACCTCCTTAATGAAAAACTGTTTTTT
-	TRBV7-6	-	TRBJ2-1	CANSPRSYNEQFF	TGTGCCAACAGCCCCCGATCCTACAATGAGCAGTTCTTC
-	TRBV7-8	-	TRBJ2-3	CASQPKVGGEKDTQYF	TGTGCCAGCCAGCCAAAAGTTGGGGGAGAGAAAGATACGCAGTATTTT
-	TRBV20-1	TRBD1	TRBJ2-1	CSGTGTGSAYNEQFF	TGCAGTGGGACCGGGACAGGGTCAGCCTACAATGAGCAGTTCTTC
many	TRBV2	TRBD2	TRBJ2-5	CASSLPGTSGQETQYF	TGTGCCAGCAGCCTCCCCGGGACTAGCGGTCAAGAGACCCAGTACTTC
once	TRBV28	-	TRBJ2-7	CASGQRTIRSYEQYF	TGTGCCAGCGGTCAACGGACTATTAGGTCCTACGAGCAGTACTTC
-	TRBV7-6	-	TRBJ2-5	CASSFADSQETQYF	TGTGCCAGCAGCTTCGCGGACAGCCAAGAGACCCAGTACTTC
-	TRBV2	-	TRBJ1-4	CASSETGVNEKLFF	TGTGCCAGCAGTGAGACAGGAGTAAATGAAAAACTGTTTTTT
-	TRBV19	-	TRBJ2-1	CASSIRRAGRYNEQFF	TGTGCCAGTAGTATAAGAAGGGCGGGAAGGTACAATGAGCAGTTCTTC
few	TRBV7-2	-	TRBJ1-2	CASSLAIGVKGYTF	TGTGCCAGCAGCTTAGCAATCGGGGTAAAGGGCTACACCTTC
-	TRBV3-1	TRBD1	TRBJ2-6	CASRKTGGSGANVLTF	TGTGCCAGCAGAAAGACAGGGGGCTCTGGGGCCAACGTCCTGACTTTC
few	TRBV29-1	-	TRBJ1-1	CSLRGGRSDTGAFF	TGCAGCCTCCGGGGGGGTCGATCCGACACTGGAGCTTTCTTT
few	TRBV28	-	TRBJ2-7	CASSSRLGAYEQYF	TGTGCCAGCAGTTCCCGACTGGGGGCCTACGAGCAGTACTTC
-	TRBV7-9	-	TRBJ1-6	CASSPGGELGRNSPLHF	TGTGCCAGCAGCCCCGGGGGGGAACTTGGTCGAAATTCACCCCTCCACTTT
few	TRBV28	-	TRBJ2-3	CASNPFDREGRGDTQYF	TGTGCCTCCAACCCCTTCGACAGGGAGGGAAGAGGAGATACGCAGTATTTT
few	TRBV28	-	TRBJ2-7	CASSLSGTEQYF	TGTGCCAGCAGTTTATCGGGGACCGAGCAGTACTTC
few	TRBV20-1	-	TRBJ2-7	CSARDLAGSGYEQYF	TGCAGTGCTAGAGATCTCGCCGGTTCAGGATACGAGCAGTACTTC
-	TRBV9	-	TRBJ2-5	CASIGGRFF	TGTGCCAGCATAGGGGGGCGGTTCTTC
-	TRBV24-1	-	TRBJ2-2	CATSDAQVYTGELFF	TGTGCCACCAGTGACGCGCAAGTGTACACCGGGGAGCTGTTTTTT
-	TRBV11-1	-	TRBJ1-1	CASSLESGGVGPTEAFF	TGTGCCAGCAGCTTAGAGAGTGGCGGGGTCGGACCCACTGAAGCCTTCTTT
-	TRBV12-5	-	TRBJ2-4	CASGEGLRDIQYF	TGTGCTAGTGGTGAAGGGCTCAGGGACATTCAGTACTTC
-	TRBV4-1	-	TRBJ2-7	CASAKGTSTYEQYF	TGCGCCAGCGCTAAGGGAACATCCACCTACGAGCAGTACTTC
-	TRBV3-1	-	TRBJ2-5	CASSQGILRAETQYF	TGTGCCAGCAGCCAAGGCATCCTCCGGGCGGAGACCCAGTACTTC
few	TRBV5-1	-	TRBJ2-1	CASSQSGGIGVDEQFF	TGCGCCAGCAGCCAAAGTGGCGGCATTGGTGTGGATGAGCAGTTCTTC
few	TRBV7-9	TRBD2	TRBJ2-3	CASSSGLETDTQYF	TGTGCCAGCAGCTCGGGACTAGAAACAGATACGCAGTATTTT
-	TRBV6-2/TRBV6-3	-	TRBJ2-4	CASSSLARDIQYF	TGTGCCAGCAGTTCCCTAGCCAGGGACATTCAGTACTTC
-	TRBV7-8	TRBD2	TRBJ2-4	CASSLARGVVAKNIQYF	TGTGCCAGCAGCTTAGCGCGGGGGGTTGTAGCCAAAAACATTCAGTACTTC
-	TRBV12-3/TRBV12-4	-	TRBJ2-7	CASSFIEPSYEQYF	TGTGCCAGCAGTTTTATAGAACCCTCCTACGAGCAGTACTTC
few	TRBV11-2	-	TRBJ2-7	CASSGGGPYEQYF	TGTGCCAGCAGTGGTGGGGGTCCCTACGAGCAGTACTTC
few	TRBV15	-	TRBJ2-4	CATMAENIQYF	TGTGCCACCATGGCGGAAAACATTCAGTACTTC
once	TRBV4-1	-	TRBJ2-1	CASRGLANNEQFF	TGCGCCAGCAGGGGACTGGCAAACAATGAGCAGTTCTTC
-	TRBV29-1	-	TRBJ2-7	CSVRGQDPEQYF	TGCAGCGTTAGAGGCCAGGACCCCGAGCAGTACTTC
-	TRBV28	-	TRBJ2-1	CASTRLMGEQFF	TGTGCCAGCACCCGCCTGATGGGGGAGCAGTTCTTC
-	TRBV3-1	-	TRBJ2-5	CASSQVGVAETQYF	TGTGCCAGCAGCCAAGTTGGAGTGGCAGAGACCCAGTACTTC
-	TRBV21-1	-	TRBJ1-2	CASSKARGINYGYTF	TGTGCCAGCAGCAAAGCACGGGGGATAAACTATGGCTACACCTTC
-	TRBV20-1	TRBD1	TRBJ2-7	CSARGQGGYEQYF	TGCAGTGCTAGAGGACAGGGGGGCTACGAGCAGTACTTC
few	TRBV20-1	-	TRBJ2-1	CSAREGRLYNEQFF	TGCAGTGCTAGAGAAGGGCGTCTGTACAATGAGCAGTTCTTC
few	TRBV20-1	TRBD1	TRBJ2-7	CSASAGQEYF	TGCAGTGCCTCTGCGGGACAGGAGTACTTC
-	TRBV7-2	-	TRBJ2-5	CASSAPATQETQYF	TGTGCCAGCAGCGCCCCAGCCACCCAAGAGACCCAGTACTTC